This TCR beta chain was sequenced in a study of cytomegalovirus exposure and HLA in healthy donors. Regarding the study as a whole: TRBV6-2, TRBV6-3 and some other V segments were unresolvable in 87-base-pair reads. DRB1 had the most TCR associations and HLA-C the fewest, a later analysis found, with rates varying by HLA locus. For most TCR beta V segments, an earlier analysis put the productive rate at about 90% or about 30% of the time. Among immune exposure information, only CMV serostatus was available.

Primers for the PCR totalled 60 Vbeta and 13 Jbeta. Using immunoSEQ multiplex PCR, the repertoire was profiled, and TCRdb retains in-frame clones only, with some absent. The sample has about 140,000 clones; about two thirds are singletons. This clone has only a few counts. Its target is not known. Trimming took off 4 bases at V and 7 bases at J, with 21 bases between the two ends. Germline lookup yields CDR1 SGHRS and CDR2 YFSETQ. The CDR3 runs 15 residues. The rearrangement links TRBV5-1 to TRBJ2-7; D might be TRBD1 (6 bases). The receptor was isolated from a man aged 60 to 75 in good health and CMV-seronegative. Sequenced input: PBMCs. The CDR3 nucleotides read TGCGCCAGCAGCCCCGTTGGGGGCCGGCCGGGGGAGCAGTACTTC. It yields the protein CASSPVGGRPGEQYF.